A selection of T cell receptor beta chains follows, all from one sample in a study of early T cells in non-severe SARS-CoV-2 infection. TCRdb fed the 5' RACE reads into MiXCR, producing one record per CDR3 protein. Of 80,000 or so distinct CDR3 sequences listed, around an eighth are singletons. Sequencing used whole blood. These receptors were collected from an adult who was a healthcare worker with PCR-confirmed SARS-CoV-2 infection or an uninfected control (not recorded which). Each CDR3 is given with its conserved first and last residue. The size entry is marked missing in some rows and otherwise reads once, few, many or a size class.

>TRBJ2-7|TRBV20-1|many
CSASEQGKSYEQYF
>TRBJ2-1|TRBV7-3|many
CASSLGQGINEQFF
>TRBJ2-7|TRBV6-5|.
CASSTAGTPYEQYF
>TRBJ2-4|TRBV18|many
CASSPSERTDIQYF
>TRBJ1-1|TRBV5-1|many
CASSLGNRGSEAFF
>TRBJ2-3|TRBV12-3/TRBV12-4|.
CASRESGTTDTQYF
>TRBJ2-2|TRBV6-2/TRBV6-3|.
CASLRTWTGELFF
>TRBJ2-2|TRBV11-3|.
CASSSQGAGELFF
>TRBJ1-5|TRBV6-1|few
CASSEVGHPYSNQPQHF
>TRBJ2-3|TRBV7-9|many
CASSLTSSSTDTQYF
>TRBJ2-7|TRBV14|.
CASSQGNYEQYF
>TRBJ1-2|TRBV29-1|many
CSVDSSLGYGYTF
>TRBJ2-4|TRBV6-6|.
CASSNRDGVGYF
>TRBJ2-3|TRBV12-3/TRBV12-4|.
CASIPRGGGTDTQYF
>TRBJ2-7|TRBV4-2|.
CASSQDMGRVAGIYEQYF
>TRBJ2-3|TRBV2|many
CASNEGLAVTDTQYF
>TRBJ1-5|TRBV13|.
CASSLGPGPQHF
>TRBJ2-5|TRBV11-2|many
CASSLVLLQETQYF